Listed below are T cell receptor beta chains from one sample, sequenced in a study of blood T cell repertoires in COVID-19. The repertoire was sequenced with immunoSEQ multiplex PCR; TCRdb's copy has only in-frame clones and lacks some. The sample lists fewer than 200,000 clones, 85% to 90% occurring once. The sample taken for sequencing was peripheral blood. These receptors originate from a man between 40 and 49 years old with active or convalescent COVID-19. CDR3s include the opening cysteine and the closing phenylalanine or tryptophan.

V,J,CDR3
TRBV5-4,TRBJ2-3,CASSGGSSTDTQYF
TRBV7-9,TRBJ2-2,CASSPPRVTGELFF
TRBV24-1,TRBJ2-5,CATSDFQGKGLLETQYF
TRBV4-1,TRBJ1-5,CASSPEDRAYQPQHF
TRBV7-8,TRBJ2-3,CASSLVGGGGVNTQYF
TRBV5-1,TRBJ2-4,CASSLALTSGVYDKNIQYF
TRBV28,TRBJ2-4,CASSLPGQGNIQYF
TRBV4-2,TRBJ2-7,CASSRPGSGDEQYF
TRBV15,TRBJ1-1,CATSRDRGNTEAFF
TRBV4-2,TRBJ2-6,CASSQDGWQGHSGANVLTF
TRBV23-1,TRBJ1-4,CARNPFGQSATNEKLFF
TRBV28,TRBJ1-4,CASSLGTPTNEKLFF
TRBV3-1/TRBV3-2,TRBJ1-2,CASSLRTSRPGGYTF
TRBV27,TRBJ1-1,CASSQTRGWTEAFF
TRBV5-1,TRBJ2-1,CASSSTSGYYNEQFF
TRBV19,TRBJ2-2,CASRKQGRTGELFF
TRBV3-1/TRBV3-2,TRBJ1-2,CASSQDGTLYGYTF
TRBV16,TRBJ2-1,CASIVPGRQGSYNEQFF
TRBV9,TRBJ2-5,CASSVDGQGARETQYF
TRBV6-5,TRBJ1-5,CASVRTGNQPQHF
TRBV28,TRBJ2-2,CASSSGGELFF
TRBV7-9,TRBJ2-2,CASSLTANTGELFF
TRBV2,TRBJ2-7,CASQSTSGRGEQYF